The 28 T cell receptor beta chains given below trace back to one sample, sequenced in a study of CD8 T cells in ankylosing spondylitis. For these TCRs, the target antigens are not known. TCRdb reanalysed the 5' RACE reads using MiXCR and keeps one entry per CDR3 protein. This table holds over 700,000 distinct CDR3 sequences, about 20% found once. General study findings and limits: In ankylosing spondylitis blood, a motif of eight highly homologous TCR beta variants appeared characteristic.

Sequencing was done on a sample of blood, either unsorted or a sorted T cell fraction (not recorded which). These receptors were taken from a male donor with ankylosing spondylitis.

The chain carries TRBV3-1 and TRBJ2-7; 9 bases match TRBD1. Trimming took 4 bases from V and 4 from J; bases not matched to a gene: 8. From germline, CDR1 is LGHDT and CDR2 YNNKEL (reference sequence). This CDR3 contains 15 residues. The CDR3 nucleotides are TGTGCCAGCAGCCCCTATCCGGGACAGGGATACGAGCAGTACTTC. Residues: CASSPYPGQGYEQYF.

This clonotype has only a few counts. The chain uses TRBV7-3 and TRBJ2-1; either TRBD1 or TRBD2 may fit D (5 bases each). The CDR3 totals 15 residues. CDR1 SGHTA and CDR2 FQGTGA come from the germline V gene. The V end was cut by 2 bases, the J end by 5 bases, with 13 bases between. The DNA of the CDR3 is TGTGCCAGCAGCTTAGGATCGTGGGGGAACAATGAGCAGTTCTTC. It specifies CASSLGSWGNNEQFF.

The chain carries TRBV5-1 and TRBJ2-7; weak D call: TRBD1 (7 bases). V was shortened by 1 base and J by 0 bases, with 17 bases between the two germline ends. Germline V gene sequence: CDR1 SGHRS, CDR2 YFSETQ. The CDR3 runs to 17 residues. The CDR3 sequence is CASSLRGDSQSSYEQYF. CDR3 DNA sequence: TGCGCCAGCAGCTTGAGGGGGGACAGCCAAAGCTCCTACGAGCAGTACTTC.

This clonotype was seen only a few times. The chain is built from TRBV5-6 and TRBJ2-7; D could derive from TRBD1 or TRBD2 (5 bases each). The CDR3 consists of 14 residues. From germline, CDR1 is SGHDT and CDR2 YYEEEE. V gave up 2 bases and J gave up 5 bases, with 14 bases separating them. The DNA for the CDR3 is TGTGCCAGCAGCTTCGGGACGGACTGGAACGAGCAGTACTTC. Residues: CASSFGTDWNEQYF.

This clonotype was detected ten times or more. V gene TRBV12-3 or TRBV12-4 combines with J gene TRBJ2-2, with TRBD1 matching over 10 bases. V was clipped by 2 bases and J by 5 bases; unmatched bases: 2. CDR3 size: 15 residues. The CDR3 sequence: CASSLSGQGTGELFF. In DNA, the CDR3 is TGTGCCAGCAGTTTATCGGGACAGGGGACCGGGGAGCTGTTTTTT.

The chain employs TRBV6-5 and TRBJ2-3; D is ambiguous. This CDR3 is 15 amino acids long. Trimming cost V 2 bases and J 3 bases, with 12 bases left between them. From germline, CDR1 is MNHEY and CDR2 SVGAGI. CDR3 coding DNA: TGTGCCAGCAGTTACACAACAATCGGGACAGATACGCAGTATTTT. Protein: CASSYTTIGTDTQYF.

The chain combines TRBV29-1 with TRBJ2-7, with 7 positions matching TRBD1. CDR1 and CDR2 from the germline V gene are SQVTM and ANQGSEA. The CDR3 is made up of 13 amino acids. Trimming removed 5 bases from V and 2 bases from J; junction bases left unmatched: 6. DNA of the CDR3: TGCAGCGTTTCCGGGACAGTTGCCTACGAGCAGTACTTC. Protein: CSVSGTVAYEQYF.

This clonotype was detected only a few times. V usage is TRBV7-8 and J usage is TRBJ2-1, with 14 positions matching TRBD2. This CDR3 spans 18 amino acids. The V segment lost 2 bases and the J segment 2 bases; nucleotides outside the gene matches: 5. The germline V gene has CDR1 SGHVS and CDR2 FQNEAQ. The CDR3 nucleotides are TGTGCCAGCAGCTTAAGACTAGCGGGGGGGGCCACCTACAATGAGCAGTTCTTC. This codes for CASSLRLAGGATYNEQFF.

This sequence joins TRBV5-4 and TRBJ2-2; the D gene could be TRBD1 or TRBD2 (5 bases each). V lost 2 bases, J lost 1 base, and 21 bases lay in between. CDR1 and CDR2 (germline): SGHNT, YYREEE (reference sequence). The CDR3 extends over 19 amino acids. The CDR3, as DNA: TGTGCCAGCAGCTTTTTGGGTCCGGGGCCCTATTTGAACACCGGGGAGCTGTTTTTT. Residues: CASSFLGPGPYLNTGELFF.

This chain uses TRBV5-1 with TRBJ2-3, with 11 bases matching TRBD2. The germline gives CDR1 SGHRS, CDR2 YFSETQ. This CDR3 spans 15 amino acids. With 3 bases clipped from V and 4 bases from J, the junction kept 4 bases outside the gene matches. The CDR3 DNA follows: TGCGCCAGCAGCTCCGGGACTAGCGGCGCAGATACGCAGTATTTT. Residues: CASSSGTSGADTQYF.

This clonotype was recorded many times. V and J are TRBV20-1 and TRBJ2-1, with 9 bases lining up with TRBD2. J was trimmed by 7 bases and V by 3 bases; bases with no gene match: 7. Germline CDR1 reads DFQATT; CDR2 reads SNEGSKA (reference sequence). This CDR3 spans 14 amino acids. CDR3 DNA: TGCAGTGCTAGTATGGCTAGCGGGGCTAATGAGCAGTTCTTC. Residues: CSASMASGANEQFF.

Remarks on this clonotype: At one end the junction does not follow the germline gene, possibly because of a read error. J is TRBJ2-1 and V is TRBV10-2, with 14 bases that match TRBD2. The germline V gene has CDR1 WSHSY and CDR2 SAAADI. The CDR3 sequence is 14 residues long. In DNA form, the CDR3 reads TGCGCCAGCAGACCGGGACTAGCGGGAGAGGTGCACGTCTTC. Translation gives CASRPGLAGEVHVF.

The rearrangement joins TRBV18 to TRBJ2-7; no clear D. The CDR3 is 13 residues long. Per the germline V gene, CDR1 is KGHSH and CDR2 is LQKENI. The V end was cut by 3 bases, the J end by 6 bases, with 12 bases between. The CDR3 nucleotides are TGTGCCAGCTCACCTAGTAATGGGGTCGAGCAGTACTTC. Protein: CASSPSNGVEQYF. Complete variable domain (other parts from reference TRBV18 and TRBJ2-7): NAGVMQNPRHLVRRRGQEARLRCSPMKGHSHVYWYRQLPEEGLKFMVYLQKENIIDESGMPKERFSAEFPKEGPSILRIQQVVRGDSAAYFCASSPSNGVEQYFGPGTRLTVT.

This clonotype was recorded many times. The chain uses TRBV5-1 and TRBJ2-3, with TRBD2 as a possible D gene (6 bases). Germline lookup yields CDR1 SGHRS and CDR2 YFSETQ. The CDR3 contains 16 residues. V lost 4 bases, J lost 2 bases, and 17 bases lay in between. CDR3 residues: CASSRDLAVITDTQYF. The CDR3 DNA sequence: TGCGCCAGCAGCCGCGATTTAGCGGTTATCACAGATACGCAGTATTTT.

This rearrangement joins TRBV6-2 or TRBV6-3 to TRBJ2-1; D call uncertain. The CDR3 has 10 residues. Germline V lookup: CDR1 MNHEY, CDR2 SVGEGT. Trimming removed 8 bases at V and 7 bases at J, with 6 bases between. The CDR3 here is CASGLNEQFF. As DNA, the CDR3 is TGTGCCAGCGGATTAAATGAGCAGTTCTTC.

This clonotype was detected many times. The V and J genes are TRBV6-2 or TRBV6-3 and TRBJ2-1; a weak D match, TRBD1 (5 bases). The germline V gene has CDR1 MNHEY and CDR2 SVGEGT. Trimming cost V 8 bases and J 0 bases, with 14 bases left between them. CDR3 length: 15 residues. CDR3 DNA sequence: TGTGCCAGCGCGTTGGGGCTGTCCTCCTACAATGAGCAGTTCTTC. This translates into CASALGLSSYNEQFF.

The chain carries TRBV27 and TRBJ2-1; possible D gene TRBD2, 5 bases. Germline V gene lookup returns CDR1 MNHEY and CDR2 SMNVEV (reference sequence). Trimming cost V 4 bases and J 5 bases, with 15 bases left between them. The CDR3 covers 15 residues. The CDR3 spells CASSYRTYPNNEQFF. The CDR3 coding sequence is TGTGCCAGCAGTTATCGGACTTACCCCAACAATGAGCAGTTCTTC.

This clonotype was found a few times. The chain uses TRBV7-6 and TRBJ2-2; D uncertain. The germline V and J ends were trimmed by 4 bases and 4 bases, with 10 bases remaining between them. Germline CDR1 and CDR2: SGHVS and FNYEAQ. CDR3 length: 14 amino acids. The CDR3 DNA reads as TGTGCCAGCAGCTCGGAGCTGGGCACCGGGGAGCTGTTTTTT. Its translation: CASSSELGTGELFF.

This clonotype has only a few counts. The J gene is TRBJ1-5, the V gene TRBV24-1, with D tentatively TRBD1 (6 bases). This CDR3 comprises 17 residues. CDR1 is KGHDR, CDR2 SFDVKD, per germline. Trimming left V 9 bases short and J 0 bases short, with 20 bases between. This CDR3 is CATPVTRTAYSNQPQHF. The CDR3 DNA reads as TGTGCCACCCCCGTCACCCGGACAGCCTATAGCAATCAGCCCCAGCATTTT.

This chain links TRBV7-9 with TRBJ2-2; 7 bases fit TRBD1. CDR1 is SEHNR and CDR2 is FQNEAQ in the germline V gene (reference sequence). This CDR3 comprises 17 residues. After removal of 4 bases from V and 1 base from J, the junction contained 9 bases not matched to a gene. The CDR3, as DNA: TGTGCCAGCAGCTCTATCTACAGGGGTCAGAACACCGGGGAGCTGTTTTTT. It yields the protein CASSSIYRGQNTGELFF.

The rearrangement joins TRBV5-1 to TRBJ1-2; 7 bases align to TRBD1. The CDR3 length is 17 residues. Germline-derived CDR1 and CDR2 are SGHRS and YFSETQ. Trimming at V came to 1 base and at J to 4 bases, leaving 13 bases not matched to a gene. The CDR3 here is CASSLRFRDSGTYGYTF. In nucleotides, the CDR3 is TGCGCCAGCAGCTTGCGCTTTAGGGACAGTGGGACCTATGGCTACACCTTC.

J is TRBJ2-1 and V is TRBV4-1; D is undetermined. Germline assignment: CDR1 MGHRA and CDR2 YSYEKL. The V end lost 0 bases, the J end lost 4 bases, and 10 bases lay between the germline ends. The CDR3 length is 15 residues. The CDR3 protein is CASSQDRTDYNEQFF. DNA for the CDR3: TGCGCCAGCAGCCAAGATCGTACAGATTACAATGAGCAGTTCTTC.

V is TRBV2 and J is TRBJ1-4; D not certain. With 2 bases removed from V and 7 bases from J, the gap between germline ends came to 14 bases. CDR1 is SNHLY and CDR2 is FYNNEI in the germline V gene. The CDR3 contains 15 residues. For the CDR3, the DNA is TGTGCCAGCAGTGAAAACCAGCCCAGAGGTGAAAAACTGTTTTTT. Encoded protein: CASSENQPRGEKLFF.

This clonotype was seen ten or more times. V gene TRBV9 combines with J gene TRBJ1-1; no clear D. Trimming took off 0 bases at V and 0 bases at J, with 3 bases between the two ends. The CDR3 has 13 residues. Per germline, CDR1 SGDLS and CDR2 YYNGEE. The CDR3 loop is CASSVDMNTEAFF. The CDR3 DNA reads as TGTGCCAGCAGCGTAGACATGAACACTGAAGCTTTCTTT.

This clonotype showed up just a few times. The genes are TRBV5-1 and TRBJ2-1; D not resolved. CDR1 is SGHRS, CDR2 YFSETQ, per germline. The CDR3 is 13 amino acids. V lost 2 bases to trimming and J lost 6 bases, with 9 bases between them. CDR3 protein: CASSLILFNEQFF. In nucleotides, the CDR3 is TGCGCCAGCAGCTTAATACTATTCAATGAGCAGTTCTTC.

The chain couples TRBV6-1 to TRBJ2-3, with 11 positions matching TRBD1. V dropped 4 bases and J dropped 4; count of bases not matched to a gene: 1. The V gene's germline CDR1 is MNHNS and CDR2 SASEGT. This CDR3 has 14 residues. CDR3 amino acids: CASSGTGGADTQYF. The CDR3 DNA sequence: TGTGCCAGCAGTGGGACAGGGGGCGCAGATACGCAGTATTTT.

The table lists this clonotype with a few counts. The V gene is TRBV12-3 or TRBV12-4, the J gene TRBJ2-7; 10 bases align to TRBD1. The CDR3 has 14 amino acids. J was trimmed by 2 bases and V by 4 bases; bases with no gene match: 2. The CDR3, as DNA: TGTGCCAGCAGTTGGGGGACAGGGGCCTACGAGCAGTACTTC. It encodes CASSWGTGAYEQYF.

The chain is built from TRBV5-1 and TRBJ2-1; tentative D call: TRBD2 (5 bases). Per the germline V gene, CDR1 is SGHRS and CDR2 is YFSETQ. There are 16 residues in the CDR3. Trimming shortened V by 0 bases and J by 3 bases, and 13 bases separated the two germline ends. This chain's CDR3 is CASSLDGREYYNEQFF. The DNA of the CDR3 is TGCGCCAGCAGCTTGGATGGTAGGGAGTACTACAATGAGCAGTTCTTC.